This T cell receptor beta chain was identified during a study of human T cells and chemical hapten exposure. Study at large: Weekly administration of diphenylcyclopropenone to the scalp of patients continued throughout the roughly 23-week study. Small pooled library volume differences mainly caused per-sample TCR yield variation.

This clonotype was detected ten times or more. The time point here: patch test 3, about 24 weeks after DPC sensitization. The treatment denotes: therapeutic diphenylcyclopropenone sensitization with weekly scalp DPC. At patch-test visits, sampling came before the patch test. TCRdb called the RACE reads again in MiXCR, with one record for every CDR3 protein. The data contain about 200,000 distinct CDR3 sequences, under 25% of them seen just once; the ten biggest clones take up 2.5%. V gave up 0 bases and J gave up 3 bases, with 12 bases separating them. CDR1 and CDR2 from the germline V gene are MNHEY and SVGAGI. The CDR3 runs to 15 residues.

The sequencing here drew on whole blood, taken in connection with sensitization to the hapten diphenylcyclopropenone (DPC). The source of this sequence is a woman in her thirties or forties with alopecia areata. Some clones in this sample may be carry-over from other donors' samples. The rearrangement uses TRBV6-5 and TRBJ2-7, with a tentative D call TRBD1 (5 bases). CDR3 nucleotides: TGTGCCAGCAGTTACTCGAAGGGGTGGGACTACGAGCAGTACTTC. This gives the protein CASSYSKGWDYEQYF.